This is a list of T cell receptor beta chains from one sample in a study of cytomegalovirus exposure and HLA in healthy donors. The method was immunoSEQ multiplex PCR; TCRdb's version includes in-frame clones alone and lacks a portion of them. The sample table includes about 41,000 clones. Sequencing used PBMCs. The receptors come from a man aged 25 to 40 in good health and CMV-seronegative. Both conserved end residues are part of each CDR3. Each record gives: V gene, D gene, J gene, CDR3 DNA, CDR3 protein. The D gene is left open where the match is weak.

V gene: TRBV6-1
D gene: .
J gene: TRBJ1-1
CDR3 DNA: TGTGCCAGCAATAGAATCGGGGGCACTGAAGCTTTCTTT
CDR3 protein: CASNRIGGTEAFF

V gene: TRBV6-6
D gene: .
J gene: TRBJ1-1
CDR3 DNA: TGTGCCAGCAGTTGGGCGGGGCACACTGAAGCTTTCTTT
CDR3 protein: CASSWAGHTEAFF

V gene: TRBV4-2
D gene: TRBD2
J gene: TRBJ2-2
CDR3 DNA: TGTGCCAGCAGCCAAGATGGGGAGCGGGGGTATACCACCGGGGAGCTGTTTTTT
CDR3 protein: CASSQDGERGYTTGELFF

V gene: TRBV6-6
D gene: .
J gene: TRBJ1-1
CDR3 DNA: TGTGCCAGCAGTTTCAATGGGGGGGACACTGAAGCTTTCTTT
CDR3 protein: CASSFNGGDTEAFF

V gene: TRBV27
D gene: TRBD2
J gene: TRBJ2-7
CDR3 DNA: TGTGCCAGCAGTAGCGGGAGGGCCCATGGTGAGCAGTACTTC
CDR3 protein: CASSSGRAHGEQYF

V gene: TRBV9
D gene: TRBD2
J gene: TRBJ2-1
CDR3 DNA: TGTGCCAGCAGCGTGGGACTAGCGGGGCTTGTAGGTGAGCAGTTCTTC
CDR3 protein: CASSVGLAGLVGEQFF

V gene: TRBV5-1
D gene: .
J gene: TRBJ2-2
CDR3 DNA: TGCGCCAGCACCAAAATCCGGACTGATAACACCGGGGAGCTGTTTTTT
CDR3 protein: CASTKIRTDNTGELFF

V gene: TRBV6-5
D gene: .
J gene: TRBJ2-7
CDR3 DNA: TGTGCCAGCGGTTTCAGGTCCTACGAGCAGTACTTC
CDR3 protein: CASGFRSYEQYF

V gene: TRBV6-5
D gene: TRBD1
J gene: TRBJ1-2
CDR3 DNA: TGTGCCAGCAGCCGACAGGGGACGGGGGATGGCTACACCTTC
CDR3 protein: CASSRQGTGDGYTF

V gene: TRBV7-5
D gene: .
J gene: TRBJ2-7
CDR3 DNA: TGTGTCAGAAGCCCCGGACTAGAATGCTACGAGCAGTACTTC
CDR3 protein: CVRSPGLECYEQYF

V gene: TRBV29-1
D gene: TRBD2
J gene: TRBJ2-7
CDR3 DNA: TGCAGCGTTGAAGGGATAGCGGGAGCAGGCGAGCAGTACTTC
CDR3 protein: CSVEGIAGAGEQYF

V gene: TRBV5-1
D gene: TRBD2
J gene: TRBJ2-5
CDR3 DNA: TGCGCCAGCAGCGTTAGCGGGGGAGAGACCCAGTACTTC
CDR3 protein: CASSVSGGETQYF

V gene: TRBV29-1
D gene: .
J gene: TRBJ1-5
CDR3 DNA: TGCAGCGTTGACGGGGGGGGCAGCAATCAGCCCCAGCATTTT
CDR3 protein: CSVDGGGSNQPQHF

V gene: TRBV30
D gene: .
J gene: TRBJ2-1
CDR3 DNA: TGTGCCTGGAGTGTTGGCCCCGGGTACACCCAGTTCTTC
CDR3 protein: CAWSVGPGYTQFF